This T cell receptor beta chain was profiled in a study of T cells in Graves' hyperthyroidism and ophthalmopathy. From RNA transcripts, TCR beta CDR3 regions were amplified. A set of HTBI primers served as the primers for a first-round RT-PCR of the TCR CDR3. A single record per CDR3 protein comes from TCRdb applying MiXCR to the multiplex PCR reads. The sample holds nearly 750,000 distinct CDR3 sequences, around 40% seen once. Uncontrolled infection, other autoimmune disease, pregnancy or lactation led to exclusion. CDR1 SGHDN and CDR2 FVKESK come from the germline V gene. This CDR3 region has 14 residues. The V and J ends lost 2 bases and 2 bases respectively, with 9 bases between them. In its sample, this clonotype was seen many times. Antigen: not known. Notes on the study in general: The model's output predicted ophthalmopathy at a median of about 5.9 months prior to onset. From stable hyperthyroidism, ophthalmopathy was separated by a 13 V-J model.

The sequenced sample was blood. This clonotype originated in a woman in her thirties or forties with Graves' hyperthyroidism. This chain joins TRBV14 and TRBJ2-5; D gene ambiguous. This chain's CDR3 is CASSQRLLQETQYF. In nucleotides, the CDR3 is TGTGCCAGCAGCCAACGCCTACTGCAAGAGACCCAGTACTTC.